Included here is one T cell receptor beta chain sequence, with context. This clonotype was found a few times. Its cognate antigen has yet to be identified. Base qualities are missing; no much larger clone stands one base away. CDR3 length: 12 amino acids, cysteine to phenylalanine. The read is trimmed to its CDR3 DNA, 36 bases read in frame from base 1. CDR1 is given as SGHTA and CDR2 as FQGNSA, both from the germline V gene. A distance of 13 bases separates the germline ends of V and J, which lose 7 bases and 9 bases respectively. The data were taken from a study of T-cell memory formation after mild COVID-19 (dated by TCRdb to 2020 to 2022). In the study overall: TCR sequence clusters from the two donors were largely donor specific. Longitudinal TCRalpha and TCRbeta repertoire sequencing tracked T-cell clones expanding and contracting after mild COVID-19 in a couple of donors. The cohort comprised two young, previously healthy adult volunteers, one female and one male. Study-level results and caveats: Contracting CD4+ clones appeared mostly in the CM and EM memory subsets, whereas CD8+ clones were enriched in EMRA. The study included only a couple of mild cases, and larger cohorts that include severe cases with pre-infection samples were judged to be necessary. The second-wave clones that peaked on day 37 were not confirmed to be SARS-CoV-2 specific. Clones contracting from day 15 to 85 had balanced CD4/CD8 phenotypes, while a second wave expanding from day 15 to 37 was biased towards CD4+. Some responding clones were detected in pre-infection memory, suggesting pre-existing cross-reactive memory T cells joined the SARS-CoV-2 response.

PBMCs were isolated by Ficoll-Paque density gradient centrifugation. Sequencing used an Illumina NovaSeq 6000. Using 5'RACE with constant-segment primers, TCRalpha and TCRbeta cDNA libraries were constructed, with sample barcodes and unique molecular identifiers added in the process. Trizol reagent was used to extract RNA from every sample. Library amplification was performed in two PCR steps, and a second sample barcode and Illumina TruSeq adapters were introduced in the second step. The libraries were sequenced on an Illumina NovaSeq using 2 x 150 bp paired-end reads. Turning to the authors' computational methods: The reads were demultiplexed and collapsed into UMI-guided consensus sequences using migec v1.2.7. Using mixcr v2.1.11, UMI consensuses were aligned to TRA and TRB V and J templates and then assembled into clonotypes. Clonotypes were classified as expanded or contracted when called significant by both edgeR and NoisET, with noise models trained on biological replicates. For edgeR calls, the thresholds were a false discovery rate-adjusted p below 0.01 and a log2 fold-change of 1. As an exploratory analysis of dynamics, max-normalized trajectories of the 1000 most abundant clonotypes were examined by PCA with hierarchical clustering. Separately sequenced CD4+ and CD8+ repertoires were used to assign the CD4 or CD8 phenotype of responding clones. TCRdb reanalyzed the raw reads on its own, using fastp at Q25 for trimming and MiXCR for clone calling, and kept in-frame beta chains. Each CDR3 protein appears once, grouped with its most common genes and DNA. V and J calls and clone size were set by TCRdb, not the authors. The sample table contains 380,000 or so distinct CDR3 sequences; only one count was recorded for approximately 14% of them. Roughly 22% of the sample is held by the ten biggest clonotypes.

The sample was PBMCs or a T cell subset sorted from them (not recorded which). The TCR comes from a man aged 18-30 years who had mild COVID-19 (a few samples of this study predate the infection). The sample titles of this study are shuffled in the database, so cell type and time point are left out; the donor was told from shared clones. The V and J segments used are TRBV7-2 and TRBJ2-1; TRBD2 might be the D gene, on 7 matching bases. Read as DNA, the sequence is TGTGCCAGCAATCTGGGAGGGGGTGAGCAGTTCTTC. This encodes CASNLGGGEQFF. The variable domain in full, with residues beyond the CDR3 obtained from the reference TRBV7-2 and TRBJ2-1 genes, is GAGVSQSPSNKVTEKGKDVELRCDPISGHTALYWYRQSLGQGLEFLIYFQGNSAPDKSGLPSDRFSAERTGGSVSTLTIQRTQQEDSAVYLCASNLGGGEQFFGPGTRLTVL.